The rows below give T cell receptor beta chains drawn from one sample of a study of vaccination and CD4 T cells after COVID-19. These receptors' targets are unknown. Using its own MiXCR run on the PCR reads, TCRdb lists one record per CDR3 protein. Of about 8,300 distinct CDR3 sequences listed, roughly 36% are singletons. Material: CD4+ T cells from blood, cultured in vitro. The receptor set was obtained from a human donor in good health. Each CDR3 is given with its conserved first and last residue. D genes are given only for firm matches. For some rows the clone size is stated as once, few or many, or as a class when expanded; others skip it.

D gene,J gene,clone size,V gene,CDR3 DNA,CDR3 protein
.,TRBJ2-1,few,TRBV7-9,TGTGCCAGCAGCTTTTACAATGAGCAGTTCTTC,CASSFYNEQFF
.,TRBJ1-1,.,TRBV19,TGTGCCAGTAGCCTGTTGGGCCAGAAAGCTTTCTTT,CASSLLGQKAFF
TRBD1,TRBJ1-5,.,TRBV2,TGTGCCAGCAGTGGACAGGGGCCGGCCTATCAGCCCCAGCATTTT,CASSGQGPAYQPQHF
.,TRBJ1-1,.,TRBV7-3,TGTGCCAGCAGCCGACTCCAAGGCAGTGGTAGTGAAGCTTTCTTT,CASSRLQGSGSEAFF
.,TRBJ2-2,.,TRBV7-3,TGTGCCAGCTCAGGACAGCCGGGTGCCGGGGAGCTGTTTTTT,CASSGQPGAGELFF
.,TRBJ2-5,.,TRBV20-1,TGCAGTGGGGCAGGGCAAGAGACCCAGTACTTC,CSGAGQETQYF
.,TRBJ1-2,.,TRBV12-3/TRBV12-4,TGTGCCAGCAGTTTGGACAGAAATCCTCGGGGCTATGGCTACACCTTC,CASSLDRNPRGYGYTF
.,TRBJ1-1,.,TRBV9,TGTGCCAGCAGCGTGCATGCAGGGTCCATGAACACTGAAGCTTTCTTT,CASSVHAGSMNTEAFF
TRBD1,TRBJ2-1,once,TRBV7-9,TGTGCCAGCAGCTTAGGCCAGGGGGTTGAGCAGTTCTTC,CASSLGQGVEQFF
TRBD1,TRBJ1-2,.,TRBV6-1,TGTGCCAGCAGCCGACAGGGGGCATATTATGGCTACACCTTC,CASSRQGAYYGYTF
TRBD1,TRBJ2-7,.,TRBV12-3/TRBV12-4,TGTGCCAGCAGTTTGATGACAGGGGACGAGCAGTACTTC,CASSLMTGDEQYF
.,TRBJ2-3,few,TRBV25-1,TGTGCCAGCAGTGAAGTTTGGTACCATAGCACAGATACGCAGTATTTT,CASSEVWYHSTDTQYF
.,TRBJ2-1,large,TRBV7-9,TGTGCCAGCAGCCCCGCGGACTATGAGCAGTTCTTC,CASSPADYEQFF
.,TRBJ2-3,.,TRBV6-2/TRBV6-3,TGTGCCAGCAGTTACTCGAAGGATACGCAGTATTTT,CASSYSKDTQYF
.,TRBJ1-5,medium-sized,TRBV15,TGTGCCACCCTTGAAAGCTATAATCAGCCCCAGCATTTT,CATLESYNQPQHF
.,TRBJ1-6,.,TRBV7-9,TGTGCCACCGAGCCCCAATGGGGGTCCTATAATTCACCCCTCCACTTT,CATEPQWGSYNSPLHF
TRBD1,TRBJ1-2,.,TRBV7-3,TGTGCCAGCAGCTTAGGGGGACAGGGAATCTACACCTTC,CASSLGGQGIYTF
.,TRBJ1-2,few,TRBV19,TGTGCCAGTAGTAAACAGGGTTCGGGCTATGGCTACACCTTC,CASSKQGSGYGYTF
.,TRBJ2-1,few,TRBV20-1,TGCAGTGCTAGGCGCGAATCCTACAATGAGCAGTTCTTC,CSARRESYNEQFF
.,TRBJ2-1,few,TRBV20-1,TGCAGTGCTAGAGATCGCCTAGCGACAAGCTCCTACAATGAGCAGTTCTTC,CSARDRLATSSYNEQFF
TRBD2,TRBJ2-3,.,TRBV10-1,TGCGCCAGCAGTGAGAGGGGAGCGGGAAGGGATACGCAGTATTTT,CASSERGAGRDTQYF
TRBD1,TRBJ1-2,medium-sized,TRBV7-2,TGTGCCAGCAGCTTCACAGGGGGCGGCTACACCTTC,CASSFTGGGYTF
.,TRBJ2-7,few,TRBV24-1,TGTGCCACCTCCTCGGGTCGGTCCCCCTACGAGCAGTACTTC,CATSSGRSPYEQYF
.,TRBJ1-2,.,TRBV11-1,TGTGCCAGCAGCCCTAGGCAGGGAATCTATGGCTACACCTTC,CASSPRQGIYGYTF
.,TRBJ1-2,.,TRBV20-1,TGCAGTGCTGTTACAGCTAACTATGGCTACACCTTC,CSAVTANYGYTF
.,TRBJ1-2,few,TRBV6-1,TGTGCCAGCACCCCGAGAGGGCGAGCTAACTATGGCTACACCTTC,CASTPRGRANYGYTF
.,TRBJ1-1,.,TRBV12-3/TRBV12-4,TGTGCCAGCATCCTCCGGGTGGGGACTGAAGCTTTCTTT,CASILRVGTEAFF
.,TRBJ2-2,.,TRBV7-3,TGTGCCAGCAACCAAGGGGCCGGGGAGCTGTTTTTT,CASNQGAGELFF
TRBD1,TRBJ1-2,few,TRBV19,TGTGCCAGTAGTATGAACAGGGGCGCAGGTGGCTACACCTTC,CASSMNRGAGGYTF
.,TRBJ2-5,few,TRBV6-2/TRBV6-3,TGTGCCAGCAGTTACTCGATTGGGGAGACCCAGTACTTC,CASSYSIGETQYF
.,TRBJ1-2,.,TRBV20-1,TGCAGTACTAGAGACCTGAGACGAGATTATGGCTACACCTTC,CSTRDLRRDYGYTF
.,TRBJ1-1,.,TRBV19,TGTGCCAGTAGTATATGGACAAACACTGAAGCTTTCTTT,CASSIWTNTEAFF
.,TRBJ2-1,few,TRBV6-1,TGTGCCAGCATCCCCTCGGCTTACAATGAGCAGTTCTTC,CASIPSAYNEQFF
.,TRBJ1-2,few,TRBV20-1,TGCATACTAGCCCAGCCCAACTATGGCTACACCTTC,CILAQPNYGYTF
.,TRBJ2-5,.,TRBV9,TGTGCCAGCAGCGTAGTCGGGGGATACGAGACCCAGTACTTC,CASSVVGGYETQYF
TRBD1,TRBJ1-1,.,TRBV19,TGTGCCAGTAGTACAACAGGGGACACTGAAGCTTTCTTT,CASSTTGDTEAFF
TRBD1,TRBJ1-2,few,TRBV10-2,TGCGCCAGTACCGGGACAGGGGAGTTCACTAACTATGGCTACACCTTC,CASTGTGEFTNYGYTF
TRBD2,TRBJ2-1,.,TRBV7-9,TGTGCCAGCAGACGACTAGCGGATGAGCAGTTCTTC,CASRRLADEQFF
.,TRBJ2-7,.,TRBV2,TGTGCCAGCAGCCCCGGGTTATACGAGCAGTACTTC,CASSPGLYEQYF
.,TRBJ1-2,.,TRBV12-3/TRBV12-4,TGTGCCAGCAGCGCTAGCGGGATATATGGCTACACCTTC,CASSASGIYGYTF
.,TRBJ1-2,few,TRBV6-5,TGTGCCAGCAGTTCCACAATACAGGGTTATGGCTACACCTTC,CASSSTIQGYGYTF
.,TRBJ1-1,few,TRBV10-3,TGTGCCATCAGTGAGACAGGAATGAACACTGAAGCTTTCTTT,CAISETGMNTEAFF
.,TRBJ1-5,medium-sized,TRBV20-1,TGCAGTGCTACCCGGGACATCCAGGCTCAGCCCCAGCATTTT,CSATRDIQAQPQHF
TRBD1,TRBJ1-1,.,TRBV7-3,TGTGCCAGCAGCTTAACCGGGACAGAAAGGGTGAACACTGAAGCTTTCTTT,CASSLTGTERVNTEAFF
.,TRBJ2-1,.,TRBV5-6,TGTGCCAGCAGCTTGGGGGAAGCGGTGACCTACAATGAGCAGTTCTTC,CASSLGEAVTYNEQFF
TRBD1,TRBJ1-1,.,TRBV2,TGTGCCAGCAGTGACAGGACAGGTAACACTGAAGCTTTCTTT,CASSDRTGNTEAFF
.,TRBJ2-2,medium-sized,TRBV20-1,TGCAGTGCTATGTCCGGGCGCGACACCGGGGAGCTGTTTTTT,CSAMSGRDTGELFF
TRBD1,TRBJ1-1,.,TRBV19,TGTGCCAGTAGTCCCTGGACAGGGAACATGAACACTGAAGCTTTCTTT,CASSPWTGNMNTEAFF
.,TRBJ2-1,.,TRBV25-1,TGTGCCAGTACCCAGGGGGGCCTTGTGAATGAGCAGTTCTTC,CASTQGGLVNEQFF
TRBD1,TRBJ1-1,.,TRBV30,TGTGCCTGGAGTAGGTTACAGGGGGCGGCTGAAGCTTTCTTT,CAWSRLQGAAEAFF
TRBD1,TRBJ1-5,few,TRBV6-1,TGTGCCAGCAGTGAAAAGGGGGCAGAAGGAGCGCCCCAGCATTTT,CASSEKGAEGAPQHF
.,TRBJ1-5,few,TRBV4-2,TGTGCCAGCAGCCCCGACGGGGGGGAATATGCGCCCCAGCATTTT,CASSPDGGEYAPQHF